These 32 T cell receptor beta chains were sequenced from one sample in a study of response to subunit inactivated influenza vaccine. Using its own MiXCR run on the RT-PCR reads, TCRdb lists one record per CDR3 protein. The sample holds around 200,000 distinct CDR3 sequences, approximately 15% seen once. The specimen comprised CD8+ T cells sorted from PBMCs, sampled 5 days after vaccination. All receptors derive from a man aged 50 or older who received an inactivated influenza vaccine.

V and J are TRBV18 and TRBJ2-1; D is possibly TRBD1 or TRBD2 (5 bases each). The CDR3 is made up of 15 amino acids. Between the trimmed V and J ends, which lost 7 bases and 5 bases, there was a span of 18 bases. The germline CDR1 and CDR2 sequences are KGHSH and LQKENI. Here the CDR3 reads CASFLPGKGDNEQFF. For the CDR3, the DNA is TGTGCCAGCTTTTTACCCGGGAAAGGGGACAATGAGCAGTTCTTC.

V and J are TRBV5-1 and TRBJ1-1, with 8 positions matching TRBD1. The germline V gene has CDR1 SGHRS and CDR2 YFSETQ. Germline trimming cut 5 bases from V and 2 bases from J; bases unmatched to any gene: 8. The CDR3 spans 15 residues. This CDR3 reads CASSLTGQGNTEAFF. DNA for the CDR3: TGCGCCAGCAGTTTGACCGGACAGGGTAACACTGAAGCTTTCTTT.

V gene TRBV29-1 combines with J gene TRBJ2-5, with D hard to call. From germline, CDR1 is SQVTM and CDR2 ANQGSEA. V lost 0 bases and J 5 bases, leaving 19 bases between the germline ends. The CDR3 is 16 amino acids. The CDR3 spells CSVEEVRQIVQETQYF. CDR3 sequence (DNA): TGCAGCGTTGAAGAGGTCCGGCAGATCGTTCAGGAGACCCAGTACTTC.

This clonotype has more than one count but fewer than ten. The J gene is TRBJ2-3, the V gene TRBV7-2; D gene uncertain. CDR3 size: 13 residues. Germline V gene sequence: CDR1 SGHTA, CDR2 FQGNSA. The germline V and J ends were trimmed by 3 bases and 0 bases, with 4 bases remaining between them. The CDR3 reads CASSFKSTDTQYF. CDR3 in DNA: TGTGCCAGCAGCTTCAAGAGCACAGATACGCAGTATTTT. The full variable domain, in which reference TRBV7-2 and TRBJ2-3 provide the parts outside the CDR3, is GAGVSQSPSNKVTEKGKDVELRCDPISGHTALYWYRQSLGQGLEFLIYFQGNSAPDKSGLPSDRFSAERTGGSVSTLTIQRTQQEDSAVYLCASSFKSTDTQYFGPGTRLTVL.

In DNA, the CDR3 is TGCGCCAGCAGCCAACTACAGGGGAGCACCGGGGAGCTGTTTTTT. Its protein product is CASSQLQGSTGELFF. This sequence joins TRBV4-3 and TRBJ2-2, with 7 bases identical to TRBD1. The V segment lost 2 bases and the J segment 4 bases; nucleotides outside the gene matches: 4. Germline CDR1 is LGHNA and CDR2 is YSLEER. The CDR3 has 15 amino acids.

The chain carries TRBV29-1 and TRBJ2-7; the D gene could be TRBD1 or TRBD2 (5 bases each). CDR1 is SQVTM and CDR2 is ANQGSEA in the germline V gene. This CDR3 is 14 amino acids long. The V and J ends lost 4 bases and 5 bases respectively, with 18 bases between them. Written as DNA, the CDR3 is TGCAGCGTTGGGGGACGGTCTCATCCGGACGAGCAGTACTTC. The encoded protein is CSVGGRSHPDEQYF.

This clonotype was observed a handful of times. V gene TRBV9 combines with J gene TRBJ2-7; no clear D gene. Germline values: CDR1 SGDLS, CDR2 YYNGEE. The CDR3 sequence is 13 residues long. Trimming shortened V by 3 bases and J by 0 bases, and 7 bases separated the two germline ends. CDR3 amino acids: CASSAPGSYEQYF. In nucleotides, the CDR3 is TGTGCCAGCAGCGCACCGGGCTCCTACGAGCAGTACTTC.

This clonotype has only a few counts. The chain has TRBV15 and TRBJ1-2; D gene uncertain. Trimming removed 2 bases from V and 4 bases from J, with 14 bases in between. Germline V CDR1 and CDR2: LNHNV, YYDKDF (reference sequence). This CDR3 is 15 amino acids long. CDR3: CATSRSRETSYGYTF. The CDR3 DNA reads as TGTGCCACCAGCAGAAGCAGAGAGACCTCCTATGGCTACACCTTC.

This clonotype appeared many times. This rearrangement joins TRBV20-1 to TRBJ2-7; TRBD1 aligns across 7 bases. Trimming at V came to 6 bases and at J to 0 bases, leaving 11 bases not matched to a gene. CDR1 DFQATT and CDR2 SNEGSKA come from the germline V gene (reference sequence). The CDR3 consists of 15 residues. This chain's CDR3 is CSAEDRLGNSYEQYF. In DNA, the CDR3 is TGCAGTGCCGAGGACAGGCTAGGGAACTCCTACGAGCAGTACTTC.

This clonotype was recorded many times. For the CDR3, the DNA is TGTGCCAGCAGCCTCGACAGCTATCAGCCCCAGCATTTT. As protein: CASSLDSYQPQHF. V usage is TRBV7-9 and J usage is TRBJ1-5; possibly TRBD1 for D (5 bases). Trimming cost V 5 bases and J 5 bases, with 10 bases left between them. There are 13 residues in the CDR3. Germline CDR1 and CDR2: SEHNR and FQNEAQ (reference sequence).

There are a few counts of this clonotype. The DNA for the CDR3 is TGTGCCAGCAGCTTGGGAACTATGAACACTGAAGCTTTCTTT. This codes for CASSLGTMNTEAFF. V is TRBV5-5 and J is TRBJ1-1, with D hard to call. This CDR3 contains 14 residues. CDR1 SGHKS and CDR2 YYEKEE come from the germline V gene (reference sequence). Trimming left V 0 bases short and J 0 bases short, with 6 bases between.

This clonotype was seen ten or more times. CDR3: CASSEGGDTEAFF. The DNA of the CDR3 is TGTGCCAGCAGTGAAGGGGGGGACACTGAAGCTTTCTTT. This chain connects TRBV2 to TRBJ1-1; a possible D gene is TRBD1 (5 bases). The CDR3 extends over 13 amino acids. Germline CDR1 SNHLY, CDR2 FYNNEI. Trimming removed 1 base from V and 3 bases from J, with 6 bases in between.

This clonotype was counted a few times. The genes are TRBV15 and TRBJ1-1, with D maybe TRBD1 (5 bases). The CDR3 is made up of 14 amino acids. Per the germline V gene, CDR1 is LNHNV and CDR2 is YYDKDF (reference sequence). V was trimmed by 2 bases and J by 5 bases, leaving 12 bases between them. CDR3: CATSRRDGKTEAFF. Here the CDR3 DNA reads TGTGCCACCAGCAGAAGGGACGGTAAGACTGAAGCTTTCTTT.

This clonotype has a handful of counts. The gene calls are TRBV20-1 and TRBJ2-1, with 10 bases identical to TRBD1. The germline gives CDR1 DFQATT, CDR2 SNEGSKA (reference sequence). The length of the CDR3 is 15 residues. V was pared by 6 bases and J by 3 bases, with 8 bases of the junction left unmatched. For the CDR3, the DNA is TGCAGTGCGAGGACAGGGGGAGAGCTCTACAATGAGCAGTTCTTC. It is translated as CSARTGGELYNEQFF.

This clonotype was counted between two and nine times. The chain has TRBV4-3 and TRBJ2-7, with D unclear. The CDR3 spans 13 residues. The V end was cut by 0 bases, the J end by 3 bases, with 6 bases between. Germline V gene lookup returns CDR1 LGHNA and CDR2 YSLEER. The CDR3 DNA follows: TGCGCCAGCAGCCAAGATGGGTACTACGAGCAGTACTTC. Its translation: CASSQDGYYEQYF.

J is TRBJ2-1 and V is TRBV12-3 or TRBV12-4, with D possibly matching TRBD2 (5 bases). With 0 bases removed from V and 13 bases from J, the gap between germline ends came to 13 bases. The CDR3 totals 13 residues. CDR3 region: CASSLARAQSQFF. In DNA form, the CDR3 reads TGTGCCAGCAGTTTAGCGCGGGCTCAAAGTCAGTTCTTC.

The chain has TRBV2 and TRBJ2-1, with TRBD2 matching over 12 bases. The CDR3 covers 17 residues. Germline V gene data show CDR1 as SNHLY and CDR2 as FYNNEI. The V gene end was trimmed by 11 bases and the J gene end by 2 bases; junction bases not matched to a gene: 13. The CDR3 DNA sequence: TGTGCCCTCAGTATTCCTAGCGGGAGGGCCCCCTACAATGAGCAGTTCTTC. This codes for CALSIPSGRAPYNEQFF.

The CDR3 region is CASSHAIENIQYF. The CDR3 DNA follows: TGTGCCAGCAGCCACGCGATCGAAAACATTCAGTACTTC. The J gene is TRBJ2-4, the V gene TRBV7-9; D is ambiguous. Trimming stripped 5 bases from V and 5 bases from J, with 10 bases between. The CDR3 extends over 13 amino acids. Germline CDR1 is SEHNR and CDR2 is FQNEAQ (reference sequence).

V usage is TRBV12-3 or TRBV12-4 and J usage is TRBJ2-7; D gene uncertain. V lost 3 bases and J 2 bases, leaving 11 bases between the germline ends. This CDR3 comprises 14 residues. The DNA of the CDR3 is TGTGCCAGCAGTTTGGAGACACCGACCTACGAGCAGTACTTC. Translated, it gives CASSLETPTYEQYF.

The chain joins TRBV7-6 to TRBJ2-7; perhaps D is TRBD1 or TRBD2 (6 bases each). The CDR3 runs to 13 residues. Trimming removed 1 base from V and 6 bases from J, with 10 bases in between. Looked up from germline, CDR1 is SGHVS and CDR2 is FNYEAQ. This CDR3 reads CASSLGGASEQYF. The CDR3 DNA sequence: TGTGCCAGCAGCTTAGGGGGGGCCTCCGAGCAGTACTTC.

This clonotype has just a few counts. The rearrangement joins TRBV12-3 or TRBV12-4 to TRBJ2-2; the D call may be TRBD1 or TRBD2 (5 bases each). The CDR3 is 14 amino acids. V was cut by 5 bases and J by 4 bases, with 11 bases left in between. The CDR3 is CASSAGTSTGELFF. The CDR3 DNA is TGTGCCAGCAGTGCCGGGACGTCCACCGGGGAGCTGTTTTTT.

This clonotype was recorded a few times. The chain is built from TRBV9 and TRBJ1-2; tentatively, D is TRBD1 (5 bases). This CDR3 is 15 amino acids long. Germline V gene lookup returns CDR1 SGDLS and CDR2 YYNGEE. Between the trimmed V and J ends, which lost 0 bases and 0 bases, there was a span of 9 bases. As DNA, the CDR3 is TGTGCCAGCAGCGTAGAACAGGAAGCTAACTATGGCTACACCTTC. It encodes CASSVEQEANYGYTF. Supplemented by reference TRBV9 and TRBJ1-2, the full variable domain reads DSGVTQTPKHLITATGQRVTLRCSPRSGDLSVYWYQQSLDQGLQFLIQYYNGEERAKGNILERFSAQQFPDLHSELNLSSLELGDSALYFCASSVEQEANYGYTFGSGTRLTVV.

The chain links TRBV27 to TRBJ2-7, with D maybe TRBD1 (5 bases). V gave up 2 bases and J gave up 1 base, with 12 bases separating them. Germline CDR1 MNHEY, CDR2 SMNVEV (reference sequence). The length of the CDR3 is 15 residues. The CDR3 region has the DNA TGTGCCAGCAGTTTACTAGGACAACTGTCCTACGAGCAGTACTTC. It codes for CASSLLGQLSYEQYF.

J is TRBJ2-1 and V is TRBV9, with D possibly TRBD1 on 5 matching bases. With 4 bases removed from V and 2 bases from J, the gap between germline ends came to 13 bases. The germline V gene encodes CDR1 SGDLS and CDR2 YYNGEE. CDR3 length: 15 residues. CDR3 sequence (DNA): TGTGCCAGCAGCCACACAGGAATCCCCTACAATGAGCAGTTCTTC. Amino acids: CASSHTGIPYNEQFF. Variable domain in full (rest from reference TRBV9 and TRBJ2-1): DSGVTQTPKHLITATGQRVTLRCSPRSGDLSVYWYQQSLDQGLQFLIQYYNGEERAKGNILERFSAQQFPDLHSELNLSSLELGDSALYFCASSHTGIPYNEQFFGPGTRLTVL.

The CDR3 reads CASSRWAGGPSYEQYF. DNA of the CDR3: TGTGCCAGCAGTCGTTGGGCGGGGGGACCCTCCTACGAGCAGTACTTC. The chain combines TRBV12-3 or TRBV12-4 with TRBJ2-7; TRBD2 agrees at 8 bases. CDR3 length equals 16 residues. With V trimmed by 5 bases and J by 0 bases, 9 bases remained unmatched.

The chain employs TRBV29-1 and TRBJ2-1; the D gene is possibly TRBD2 (6 bases). This CDR3 contains 16 residues. Germline V gene data show CDR1 as SQVTM and CDR2 as ANQGSEA. The V end lost 1 base, the J end lost 0 bases, and 13 bases lay between the germline ends. CDR3 in amino acids: CSVEGVAGSSYNEQFF. As DNA, the CDR3 is TGCAGCGTTGAAGGGGTTGCGGGAAGCTCCTACAATGAGCAGTTCTTC.

The J gene is TRBJ1-2, the V gene TRBV28; 8 bases map to TRBD1. V trimming: 10 bases; J trimming: 4 bases; junction bases outside the gene matches: 5. The CDR3 runs to 12 residues. CDR1 MDHEN and CDR2 SYDVKM come from the germline V gene. CDR3 in amino acids: CATTGGSYGYTF. The CDR3 coding sequence is TGTGCCACAACAGGGGGATCCTATGGCTACACCTTC.

This clonotype was seen a few times. The rearrangement uses TRBV28 and TRBJ1-3; 8 bases agree with TRBD1. The CDR3 is made up of 19 amino acids. From germline, CDR1 is MDHEN and CDR2 SYDVKM. Trimming at V came to 5 bases and at J to 4 bases, leaving 19 bases not matched to a gene. CDR3 nucleotide sequence: TGTGCCAGCAGTGCATCCGGGACAGGCAGCCCAGAGTACGGAAACACCATATATTTT. Amino acids: CASSASGTGSPEYGNTIYF. The full variable domain, rest sourced from reference TRBV28 and TRBJ1-3, is DVKVTQSSRYLVKRTGEKVFLECVQDMDHENMFWYRQDPGLGLRLIYFSYDVKMKEKGDIPEGYSVSREKKERFSLILESASTNQTSMYLCASSASGTGSPEYGNTIYFGEGSWLTVV.

This rearrangement joins TRBV6-2 or TRBV6-3 to TRBJ2-7; 8 bases align to TRBD2. Germline V lookup: CDR1 MNHEY, CDR2 SVGEGT. The CDR3 has 15 residues. V was clipped by 7 bases and J by 4 bases; unmatched bases: 12. CDR3 amino acids: CASTPQRGGIYEQYF. In DNA, the CDR3 is TGTGCCAGCACCCCACAACGCGGGGGGATTTACGAGCAGTACTTC.

The J gene is TRBJ2-7, the V gene TRBV29-1; D tentatively reads TRBD1 or TRBD2 (5 bases each). V lost 5 bases, J lost 4 bases, and 12 bases lay in between. The CDR3 consists of 12 residues. Germline V gives CDR1 SQVTM, CDR2 ANQGSEA. DNA of the CDR3: TGCAGCGTTCTCGGGGCAGGGTACGAGCAGTACTTC. Translating it yields CSVLGAGYEQYF.

The gene calls are TRBV10-3 and TRBJ2-1, with D unclear. This CDR3 comprises 15 residues. Trimming shortened V by 5 bases and J by 0 bases, and 11 bases separated the two germline ends. Germline V gene sequence: CDR1 ENHRY, CDR2 SYGVKD. The CDR3 loop reads CAISSAEVSYNEQFF. CDR3 nucleotide sequence: TGTGCCATCAGTAGCGCAGAAGTCTCCTACAATGAGCAGTTCTTC.

The rearrangement links TRBV25-1 to TRBJ2-2; no clear D. CDR3 size: 15 residues. V lost 6 bases and J lost 4, with 15 bases in between. CDR1 is MGHDK and CDR2 is SYGVNS in the germline V gene. The CDR3 spells CASRGDRSLTGELFF. For the CDR3, the DNA is TGTGCCAGCAGGGGTGATAGGAGTCTCACCGGGGAGCTGTTTTTT.